This TCR beta chain was profiled in a study of PD-1 blockade in classical Hodgkin lymphoma. Overall study findings and caveats: Newly diagnosed patients reportedly trailed healthy donors in baseline TCR diversity. Undefined causes, possibly disease activity or prior therapy, underlie the repertoire differences.

Clones were read by immunoSEQ multiplex PCR, and TCRdb kept only the in-frame ones, dropping some. Found here are some 96,000 clones, roughly 92% of them singletons; the top ten hold 2.5% to 3%. This CDR3 is built from 15 residues. V lost 0 bases to trimming and J lost 6 bases, with 14 bases between them. The germline CDR1 and CDR2 sequences are LGHNA and YNFKEQ. Remarks on this clone: Its antigen remains unidentified.

All patients experienced relapse after autologous stem cell transplantation, and brentuximab vedotin exposure was variable. Best responses were complete response, partial response or progressive disease. The sequences come from peripheral blood mononuclear cells (PBMCs), collected at baseline. The chain employs TRBV4-2 and TRBJ1-1, with D perhaps TRBD1 (6 bases). The receptor's source is a human donor with classical Hodgkin lymphoma. The CDR3 coding sequence is TGTGCCAGCAGCCAAGAGGCCCGGGAGGGGGCTGAAGCTTTCTTT. Its translation: CASSQEAREGAEAFF.